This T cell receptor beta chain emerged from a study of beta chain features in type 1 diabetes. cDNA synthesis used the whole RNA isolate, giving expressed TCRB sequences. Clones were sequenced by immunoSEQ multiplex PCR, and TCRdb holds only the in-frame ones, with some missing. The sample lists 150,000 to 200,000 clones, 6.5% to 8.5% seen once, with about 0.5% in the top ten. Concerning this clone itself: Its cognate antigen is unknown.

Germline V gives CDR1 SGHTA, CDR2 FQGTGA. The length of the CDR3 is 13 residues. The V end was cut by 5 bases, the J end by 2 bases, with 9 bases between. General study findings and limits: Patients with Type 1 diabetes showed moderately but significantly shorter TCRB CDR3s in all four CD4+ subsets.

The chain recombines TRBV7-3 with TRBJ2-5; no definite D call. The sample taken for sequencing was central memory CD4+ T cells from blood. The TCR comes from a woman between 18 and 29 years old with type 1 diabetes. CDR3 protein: CASSQELQETQYF. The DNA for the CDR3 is TGTGCCAGCAGCCAGGAACTGCAAGAGACCCAGTACTTC.